This T cell receptor beta chain comes out of a study of T cells after yellow fever vaccination. As for the study in general: Preparation of the low-cell-number fractions used SMART-Seq v4 Ultra Low Input.

Broader study findings: Of the clonotypes, a small share occurred in both CD4 and CD8 compartments. Researchers cautioned that FACS-sorted repertoires could harbor abundant clonotypes contaminating from the bulk population.

The germline V gene has CDR1 LGHNA and CDR2 YSLEER. V shed 0 bases, J shed 4 bases, and the junction held 16 bases outside the gene matches. CDR3 length: 19 amino acids. TCRdb re-derived calls from the 5' RACE reads in MiXCR, one entry per CDR3 protein. The data contain approximately 300,000 distinct CDR3 sequences, 8.5% to 9% of them singletons. At least ten counts were recorded for this clonotype. What it binds is not known. Sequenced here: PBMCs, sampled on the day of the first yellow fever vaccination. This clonotype was sampled from a man between 18 and 29 years old who received the YFV17D yellow fever vaccine. The chain uses TRBV4-3 and TRBJ2-5; 8 nucleotides agree with TRBD2. The CDR3 nucleotides are TGCGCCAGCAGCCAAGAGGTTCCGGTCTCCAACGGGGGGGGAGAGACCCAGTACTTC. Amino acid sequence: CASSQEVPVSNGGGETQYF.